The subject of this entry is one T cell receptor beta chain. The antigen is undetermined. This sample is drawn from a study of cytotoxic CD8 clonotypes in ibrutinib-treated CLL. Libraries were prepared by immunoSEQ multiplex PCR; TCRdb keeps only in-frame clonotypes and omits some of them. The top ten clones hold 40% to 50% of a sample with about 25,000 clones, over 65% of them seen once. The CDR3 is 14 amino acids. The ends were cut back, 1 base at V and 1 base at J, with 7 bases in the middle. Looked up from germline, CDR1 is SGHTA and CDR2 is FQGNSA. The study, taken as a whole, reports: Baseline clonality, higher than in age-matched healthy donors, tracked circulating CD8+ T-cell counts.

This rearrangement joins TRBV7-2 to TRBJ2-5; TRBD2 is a possible D gene (5 bases). This receptor was identified in a human donor with chronic lymphocytic leukemia. Specimen: PBMCs, collected after 12 months of ibrutinib treatment. CDR3 nucleotide sequence: TGTGCCAGCAGCTTAGGAGCGGTCCAAGAGACCCAGTACTTC. This translates into CASSLGAVQETQYF. The full variable domain, completed using reference TRBV7-2 and TRBJ2-5, is GAGVSQSPSNKVTEKGKDVELRCDPISGHTALYWYRQSLGQGLEFLIYFQGNSAPDKSGLPSDRFSAERTGGSVSTLTIQRTQQEDSAVYLCASSLGAVQETQYFGPGTRLLVL.